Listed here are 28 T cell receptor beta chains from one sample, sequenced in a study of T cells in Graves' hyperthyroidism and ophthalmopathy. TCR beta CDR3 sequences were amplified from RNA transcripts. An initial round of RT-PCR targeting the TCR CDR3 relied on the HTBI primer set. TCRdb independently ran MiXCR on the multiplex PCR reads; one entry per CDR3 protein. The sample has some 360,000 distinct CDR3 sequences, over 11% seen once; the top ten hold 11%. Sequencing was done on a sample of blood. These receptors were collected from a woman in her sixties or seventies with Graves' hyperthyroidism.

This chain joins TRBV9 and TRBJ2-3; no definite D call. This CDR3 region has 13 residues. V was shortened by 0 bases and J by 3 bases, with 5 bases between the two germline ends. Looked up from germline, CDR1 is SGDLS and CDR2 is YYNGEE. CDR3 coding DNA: TGTGCCAGCAGCGTAGTTGGGACAGATACGCAGTATTTT. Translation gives CASSVVGTDTQYF.

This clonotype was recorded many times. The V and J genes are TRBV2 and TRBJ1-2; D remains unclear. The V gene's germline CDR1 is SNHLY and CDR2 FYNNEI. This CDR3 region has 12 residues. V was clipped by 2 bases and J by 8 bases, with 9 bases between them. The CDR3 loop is CASSERVGGYTF. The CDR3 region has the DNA TGTGCCAGCAGTGAACGGGTTGGCGGCTACACCTTC.

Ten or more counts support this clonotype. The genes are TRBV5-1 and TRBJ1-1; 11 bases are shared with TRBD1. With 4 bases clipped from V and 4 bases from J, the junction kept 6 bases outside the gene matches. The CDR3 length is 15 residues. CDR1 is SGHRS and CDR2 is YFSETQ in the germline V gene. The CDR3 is CASSSGTGGFTEAFF. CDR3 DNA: TGCGCCAGCAGCAGCGGGACAGGGGGGTTCACTGAAGCTTTCTTT. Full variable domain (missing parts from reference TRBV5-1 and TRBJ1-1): KAGVTQTPRYLIKTRGQQVTLSCSPISGHRSVSWYQQTPGQGLQFLFEYFSETQRNKGNFPGRFSGRQFSNSRSEMNVSTLELGDSALYLCASSSGTGGFTEAFFGQGTRLTVV.

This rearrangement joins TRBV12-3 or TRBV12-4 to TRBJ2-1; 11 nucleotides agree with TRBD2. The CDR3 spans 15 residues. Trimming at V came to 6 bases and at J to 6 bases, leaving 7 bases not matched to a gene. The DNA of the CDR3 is TGTGCCAGCAGCCTGGGGACTAGCGGAGTCAATGAGCAGTTCTTC. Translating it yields CASSLGTSGVNEQFF.

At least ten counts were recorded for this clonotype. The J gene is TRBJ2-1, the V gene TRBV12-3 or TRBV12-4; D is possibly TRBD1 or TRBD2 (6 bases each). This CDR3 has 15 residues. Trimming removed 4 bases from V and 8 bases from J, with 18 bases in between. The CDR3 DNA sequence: TGTGCCAGCAGTTCCCAGGGGACTTTAGACCATGAGCAGTTCTTC. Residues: CASSSQGTLDHEQFF.

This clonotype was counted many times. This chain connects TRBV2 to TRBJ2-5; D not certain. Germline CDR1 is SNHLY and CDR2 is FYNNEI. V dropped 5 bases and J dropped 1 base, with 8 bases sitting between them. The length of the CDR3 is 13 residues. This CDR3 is CASSSVRQETQYF. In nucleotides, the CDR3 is TGTGCCAGCAGTTCGGTCCGCCAAGAGACCCAGTACTTC.

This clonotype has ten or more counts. The CDR3 is CASSYGGRYDEQFF. CDR3 in DNA: TGTGCCAGCAGTTATGGCGGGAGATACGATGAGCAGTTCTTC. This chain connects TRBV28 to TRBJ2-1, with 7 bases lining up with TRBD2. V shed 4 bases, J shed 8 bases, and the junction held 8 bases outside the gene matches. The CDR3 has 14 residues. Germline V gives CDR1 MDHEN, CDR2 SYDVKM.

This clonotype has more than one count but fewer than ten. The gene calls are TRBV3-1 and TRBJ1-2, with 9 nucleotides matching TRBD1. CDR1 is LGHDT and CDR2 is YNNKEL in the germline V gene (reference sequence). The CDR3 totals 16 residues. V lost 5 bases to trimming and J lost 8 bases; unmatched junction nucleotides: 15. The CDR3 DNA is TGTGCCAGCAGCTTTCCGGGACAGGGAGAGTCGAAGGGCTACACCTTC. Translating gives CASSFPGQGESKGYTF.

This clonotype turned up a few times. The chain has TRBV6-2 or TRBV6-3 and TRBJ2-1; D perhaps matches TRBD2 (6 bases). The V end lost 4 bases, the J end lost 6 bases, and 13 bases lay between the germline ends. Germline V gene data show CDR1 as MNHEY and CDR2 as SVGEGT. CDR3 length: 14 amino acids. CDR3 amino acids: CASSSSKGGNEQFF. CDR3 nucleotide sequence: TGTGCCAGCAGTTCTTCCAAGGGAGGCAATGAGCAGTTCTTC.

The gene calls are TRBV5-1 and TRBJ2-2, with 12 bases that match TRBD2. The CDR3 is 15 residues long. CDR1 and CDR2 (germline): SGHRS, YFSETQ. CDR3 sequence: CALAGGPTYTGELFF. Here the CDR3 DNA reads TGCGCTCTAGCGGGAGGGCCAACGTACACCGGGGAGCTGTTTTTT.

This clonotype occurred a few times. CDR3 loop: CASSLDQQGLAKNIQYF. The CDR3 DNA follows: TGTGCCAGCAGCTTAGATCAACAGGGGCTAGCCAAAAACATTCAGTACTTC. The chain is built from TRBV7-9 and TRBJ2-4; TRBD1 aligns across 7 bases. The germline V gene has CDR1 SEHNR and CDR2 FQNEAQ (reference sequence). The ends lost 1 base at V and 0 bases at J; junction bases unmatched: 6. This CDR3 spans 17 amino acids.

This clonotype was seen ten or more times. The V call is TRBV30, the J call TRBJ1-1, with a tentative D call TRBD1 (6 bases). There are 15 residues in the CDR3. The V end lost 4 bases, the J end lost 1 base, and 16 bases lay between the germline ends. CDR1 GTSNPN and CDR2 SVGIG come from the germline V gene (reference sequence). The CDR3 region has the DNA TGTGCCTGGAAGAACAGGGACCAGGGGAACACTGAAGCTTTCTTT. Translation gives CAWKNRDQGNTEAFF. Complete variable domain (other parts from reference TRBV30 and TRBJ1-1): SQTIHQWPATLVQPVGSPLSLECTVEGTSNPNLYWYRQAAGRGLQLLFYSVGIGQISSEVPQNLSASRPQDRQFILSSKKLLLSDSGFYLCAWKNRDQGNTEAFFGQGTRLTVV.

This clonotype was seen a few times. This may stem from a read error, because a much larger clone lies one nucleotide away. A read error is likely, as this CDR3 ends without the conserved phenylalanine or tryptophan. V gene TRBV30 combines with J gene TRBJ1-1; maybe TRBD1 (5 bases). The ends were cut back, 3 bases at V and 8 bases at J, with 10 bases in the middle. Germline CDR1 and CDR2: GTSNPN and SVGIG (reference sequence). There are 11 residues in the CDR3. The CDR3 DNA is TGTGCCTGGAGCTCGGGACCAGAAGCTTTCCTT. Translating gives CAWSSGPEAFL.

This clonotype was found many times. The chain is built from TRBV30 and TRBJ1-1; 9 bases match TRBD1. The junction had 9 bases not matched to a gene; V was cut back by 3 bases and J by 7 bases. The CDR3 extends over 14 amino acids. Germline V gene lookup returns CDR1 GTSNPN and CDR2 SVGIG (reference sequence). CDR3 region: CAWSLRRTGDEAFF. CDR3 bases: TGTGCCTGGAGCCTACGTCGGACAGGGGATGAAGCTTTCTTT.

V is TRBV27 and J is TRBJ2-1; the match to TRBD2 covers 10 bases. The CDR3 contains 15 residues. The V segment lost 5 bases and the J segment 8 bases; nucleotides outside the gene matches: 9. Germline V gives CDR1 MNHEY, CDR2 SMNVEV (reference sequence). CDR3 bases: TGTGCCAGCAGTCTTCAGCGGGAGGGGGGGTATGAGCAGTTCTTC. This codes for CASSLQREGGYEQFF.

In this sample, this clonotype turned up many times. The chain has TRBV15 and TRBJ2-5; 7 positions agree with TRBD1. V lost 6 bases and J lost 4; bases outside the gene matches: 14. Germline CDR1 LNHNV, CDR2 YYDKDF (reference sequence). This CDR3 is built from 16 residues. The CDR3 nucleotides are TGTGCCACCAGTGTAGAGTTGGGACAGAGATTAGAGACCCAGTACTTC. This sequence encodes CATSVELGQRLETQYF.

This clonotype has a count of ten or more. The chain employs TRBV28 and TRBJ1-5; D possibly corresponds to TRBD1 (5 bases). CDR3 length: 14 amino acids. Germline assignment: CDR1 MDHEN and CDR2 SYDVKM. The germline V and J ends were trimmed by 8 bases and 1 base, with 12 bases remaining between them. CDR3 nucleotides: TGTGCCAGCTGGGGGGTAGAGAGCAATCAGCCCCAGCATTTT. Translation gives CASWGVESNQPQHF.

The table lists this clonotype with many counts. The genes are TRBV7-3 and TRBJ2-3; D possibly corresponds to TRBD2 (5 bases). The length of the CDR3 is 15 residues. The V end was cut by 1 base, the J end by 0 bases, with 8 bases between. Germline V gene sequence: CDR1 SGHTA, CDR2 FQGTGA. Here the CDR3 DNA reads TGTGCCAGCAGCTTAAGAGCGGCTAGCACAGATACGCAGTATTTT. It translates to CASSLRAASTDTQYF.

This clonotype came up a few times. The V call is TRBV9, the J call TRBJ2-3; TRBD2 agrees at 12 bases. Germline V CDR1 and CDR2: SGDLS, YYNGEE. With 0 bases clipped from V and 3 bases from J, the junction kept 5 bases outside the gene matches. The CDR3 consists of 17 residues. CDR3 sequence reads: CASSVELAGGETDTQYF. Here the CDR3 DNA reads TGTGCCAGCAGCGTAGAACTAGCGGGAGGAGAAACAGATACGCAGTATTTT.

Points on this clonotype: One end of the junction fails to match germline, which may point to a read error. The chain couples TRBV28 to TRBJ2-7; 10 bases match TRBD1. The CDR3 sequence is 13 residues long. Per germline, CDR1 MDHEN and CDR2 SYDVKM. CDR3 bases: TGTGCCAGCGGTTCTGGACAGGGGGACGAGCAGCACTTC. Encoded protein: CASGSGQGDEQHF.

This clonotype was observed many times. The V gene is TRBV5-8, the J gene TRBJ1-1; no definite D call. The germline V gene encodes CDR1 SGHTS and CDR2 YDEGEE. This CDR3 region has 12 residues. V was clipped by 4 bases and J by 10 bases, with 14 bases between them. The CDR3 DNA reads TGTGCCAGCAGCCCACCGGAACTGAGAGCTTTCTTT. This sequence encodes CASSPPELRAFF.

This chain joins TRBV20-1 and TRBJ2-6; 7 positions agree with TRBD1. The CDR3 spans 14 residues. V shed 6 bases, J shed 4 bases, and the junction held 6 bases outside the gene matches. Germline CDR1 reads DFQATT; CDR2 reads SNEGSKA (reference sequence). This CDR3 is CSASTGAGANVLTF. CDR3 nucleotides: TGCAGTGCGAGTACAGGGGCCGGGGCCAACGTCCTGACTTTC.

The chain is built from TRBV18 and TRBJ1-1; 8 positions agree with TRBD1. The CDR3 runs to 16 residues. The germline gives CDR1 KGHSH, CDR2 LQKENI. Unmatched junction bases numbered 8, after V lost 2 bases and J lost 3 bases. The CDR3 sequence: CASSPSMAGGHTEAFF. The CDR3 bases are TGTGCCAGCTCACCAAGCATGGCAGGGGGCCACACTGAAGCTTTCTTT.

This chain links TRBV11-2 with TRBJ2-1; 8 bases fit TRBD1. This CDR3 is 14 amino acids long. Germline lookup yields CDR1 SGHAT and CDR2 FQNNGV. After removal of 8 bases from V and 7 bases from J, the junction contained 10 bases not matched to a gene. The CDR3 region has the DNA TGTGCCAGCGGGGGACAGGTAGAGGGAAATGAGCAGTTCTTC. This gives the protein CASGGQVEGNEQFF. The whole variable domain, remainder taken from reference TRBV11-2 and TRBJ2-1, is EAGVAQSPRYKIIEKRQSVAFWCNPISGHATLYWYQQILGQGPKLLIQFQNNGVVDDSQLPKDRFSAERLKGVDSTLKIQPAKLEDSAVYLCASGGQVEGNEQFFGPGTRLTVL.

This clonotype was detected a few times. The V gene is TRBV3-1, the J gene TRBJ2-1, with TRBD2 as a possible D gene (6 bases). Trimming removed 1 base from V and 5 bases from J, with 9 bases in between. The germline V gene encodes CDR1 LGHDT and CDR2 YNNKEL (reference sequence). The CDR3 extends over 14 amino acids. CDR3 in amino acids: CASSQAAGNNEQFF. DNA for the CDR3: TGTGCCAGCAGCCAAGCGGCGGGAAACAATGAGCAGTTCTTC.

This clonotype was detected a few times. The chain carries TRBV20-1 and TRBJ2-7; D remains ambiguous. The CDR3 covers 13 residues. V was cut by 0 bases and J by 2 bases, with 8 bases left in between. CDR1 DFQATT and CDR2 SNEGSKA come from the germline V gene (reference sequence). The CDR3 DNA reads TGCAGTGCTAGAGATGGGTGGGCCTACGAGCAGTACTTC. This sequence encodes CSARDGWAYEQYF.

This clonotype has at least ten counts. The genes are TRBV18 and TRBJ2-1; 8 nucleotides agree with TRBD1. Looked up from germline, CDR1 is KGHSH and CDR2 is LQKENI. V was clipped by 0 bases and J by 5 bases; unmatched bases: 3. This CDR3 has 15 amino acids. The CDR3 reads CASSPPMDRDNEQFF. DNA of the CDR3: TGTGCCAGCTCACCACCGATGGACAGGGACAATGAGCAGTTCTTC. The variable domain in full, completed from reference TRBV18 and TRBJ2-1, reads NAGVMQNPRHLVRRRGQEARLRCSPMKGHSHVYWYRQLPEEGLKFMVYLQKENIIDESGMPKERFSAEFPKEGPSILRIQQVVRGDSAAYFCASSPPMDRDNEQFFGPGTRLTVL.

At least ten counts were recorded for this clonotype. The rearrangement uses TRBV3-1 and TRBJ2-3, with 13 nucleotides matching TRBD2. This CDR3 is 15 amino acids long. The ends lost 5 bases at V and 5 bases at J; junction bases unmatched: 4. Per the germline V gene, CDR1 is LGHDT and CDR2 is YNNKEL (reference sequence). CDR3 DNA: TGTGCCAGCAGCACCCGGACTAGCGGGGGAGATACGCAGTATTTT. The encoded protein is CASSTRTSGGDTQYF.